This TCR beta chain was sequenced for a study of PD-L1 blockade in urothelial cancer. The overall study: Starting in about 2014, patients were given atezolizumab (1,200 mg intravenously every 3 weeks). In terms of prior chemotherapy, patients had received 0 to 3 regimens.

Patients were diagnosed with urothelial carcinoma, either locally advanced or metastatic. All patients handed over anywhere from 1 to 8 samples, pretreatment and on-treatment. V was pared by 8 bases and J by 5 bases, with 6 bases of the junction left unmatched. CDR1 and CDR2 (germline): MDHEN, SYDVKM. The CDR3 extends over 13 amino acids. The table came from immunoSEQ multiplex PCR; TCRdb's copy has only in-frame clones and leaves some out. The sample has 45,000 or so clones; approximately 89% are singletons. The sample in question was PBMCs, obtained around atezolizumab (anti-PD-L1) treatment. This chain uses TRBV28 with TRBJ1-5; 7 positions match TRBD1. This TCR was recovered from a man aged 80 or over with urothelial cancer. CDR3 coding DNA: TGTGCCAGCGGCGGACAGGCATATCAGCCCCAGCATTTT. Protein: CASGGQAYQPQHF.